This T cell receptor (beta chain) was recovered during a study of CD8 T cells in ankylosing spondylitis. TCRdb re-called the 5' RACE reads with MiXCR, one entry per CDR3 protein. The data show about 450,000 distinct CDR3 sequences, roughly 26% seen once. About this clonotype itself: No antigen is known for it.

Study findings and constraints: A TCR beta motif of 7 to 9 highly homologous variants seemed to mark ankylosing spondylitis blood.

Germline lookup yields CDR1 DFQATT and CDR2 SNEGSKA (reference sequence). Germline trimming cut 4 bases from V and 8 bases from J; bases unmatched to any gene: 5. The CDR3 length is 14 residues. Sequenced sample: blood, either unsorted or a sorted T cell fraction (not recorded which). The sequence derives from a male donor with ankylosing spondylitis. The V and J genes are TRBV20-1 and TRBJ2-2; TRBD2 aligns across 12 bases. The CDR3 region has the DNA TGCAGTGCTACTGGACTAGCGGGAACGGGGGAGCTGTTTTTT. This gives the protein CSATGLAGTGELFF.